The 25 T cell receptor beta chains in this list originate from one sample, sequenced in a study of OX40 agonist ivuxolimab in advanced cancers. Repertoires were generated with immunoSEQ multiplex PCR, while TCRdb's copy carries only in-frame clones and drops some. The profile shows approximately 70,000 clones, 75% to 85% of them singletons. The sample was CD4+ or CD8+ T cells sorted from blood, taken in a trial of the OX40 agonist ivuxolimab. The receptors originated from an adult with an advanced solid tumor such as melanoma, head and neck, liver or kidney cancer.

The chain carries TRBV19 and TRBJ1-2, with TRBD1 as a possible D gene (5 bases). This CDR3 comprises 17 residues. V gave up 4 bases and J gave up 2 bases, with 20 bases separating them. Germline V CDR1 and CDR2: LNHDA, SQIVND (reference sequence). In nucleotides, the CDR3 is TGTGCCAGTAGTACGAATCCGCCGGGACGGCTAAACTATGGCTACACCTTC. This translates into CASSTNPPGRLNYGYTF.

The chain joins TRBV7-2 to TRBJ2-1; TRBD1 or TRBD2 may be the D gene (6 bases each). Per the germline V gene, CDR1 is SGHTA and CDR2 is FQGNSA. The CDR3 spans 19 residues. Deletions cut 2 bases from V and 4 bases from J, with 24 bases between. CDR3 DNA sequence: TGTGCCAGCAGCTTACCTCCGATGAACCGGGGGCGGCTATACAATGAGCAGTTCTTC. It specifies CASSLPPMNRGRLYNEQFF.

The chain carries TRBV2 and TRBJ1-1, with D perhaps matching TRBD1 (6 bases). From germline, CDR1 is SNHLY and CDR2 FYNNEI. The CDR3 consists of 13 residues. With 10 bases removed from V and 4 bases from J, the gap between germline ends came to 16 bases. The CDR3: CATAGGLGTEAFF. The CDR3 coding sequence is TGTGCCACAGCTGGGGGGCTGGGCACTGAAGCTTTCTTT.

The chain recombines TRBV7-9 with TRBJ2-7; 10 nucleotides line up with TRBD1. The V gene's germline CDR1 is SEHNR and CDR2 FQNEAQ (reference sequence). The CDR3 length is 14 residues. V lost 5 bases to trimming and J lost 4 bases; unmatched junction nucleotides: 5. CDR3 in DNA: TGTGCCAGCAGCCCAGGACAGGGGGGTTACGAGCAGTACTTC. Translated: CASSPGQGGYEQYF.

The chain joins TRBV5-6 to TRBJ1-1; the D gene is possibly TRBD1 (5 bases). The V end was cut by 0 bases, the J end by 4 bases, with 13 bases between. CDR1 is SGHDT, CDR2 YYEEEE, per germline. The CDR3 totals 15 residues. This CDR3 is CASSLGSLGGTEAFF. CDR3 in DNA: TGTGCCAGCAGCTTGGGGTCGTTGGGGGGCACTGAAGCTTTCTTT. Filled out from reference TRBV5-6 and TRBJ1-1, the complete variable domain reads DAGVTQSPTHLIKTRGQQVTLRCSPKSGHDTVSWYQQALGQGPQFIFQYYEEEERQRGNFPDRFSGHQFPNYSSELNVNALLLGDSALYLCASSLGSLGGTEAFFGQGTRLTVV.

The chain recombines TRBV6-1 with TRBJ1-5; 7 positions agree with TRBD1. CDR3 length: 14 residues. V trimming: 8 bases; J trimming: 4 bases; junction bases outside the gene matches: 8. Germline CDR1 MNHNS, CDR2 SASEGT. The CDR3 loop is CASQPGTANQPQHF. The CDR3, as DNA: TGTGCCAGCCAACCGGGGACAGCGAATCAGCCCCAGCATTTT.

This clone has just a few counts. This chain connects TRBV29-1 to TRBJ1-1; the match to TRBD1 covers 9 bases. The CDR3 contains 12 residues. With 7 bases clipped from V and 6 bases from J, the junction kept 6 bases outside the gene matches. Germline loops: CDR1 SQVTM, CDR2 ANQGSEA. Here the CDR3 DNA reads TGCAGCGGGAACAGGGGGCGGTCTGAAGCTTTCTTT. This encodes CSGNRGRSEAFF.

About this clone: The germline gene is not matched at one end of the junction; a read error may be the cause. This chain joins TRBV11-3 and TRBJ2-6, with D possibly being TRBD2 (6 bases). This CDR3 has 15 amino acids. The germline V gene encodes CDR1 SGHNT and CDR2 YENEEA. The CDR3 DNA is TGTGCCAGCAGTTCCCAGGGAGGTGGGTCCAACGTCCTGACTTTC. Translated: CASSSQGGGSNVLTF.

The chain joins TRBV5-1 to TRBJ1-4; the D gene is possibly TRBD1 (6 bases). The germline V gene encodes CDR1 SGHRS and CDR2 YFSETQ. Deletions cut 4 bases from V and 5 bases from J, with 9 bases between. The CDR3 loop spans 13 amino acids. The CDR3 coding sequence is TGCGCCAGCAGCACCGGACAGAATGAAAAACTGTTTTTT. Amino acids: CASSTGQNEKLFF.

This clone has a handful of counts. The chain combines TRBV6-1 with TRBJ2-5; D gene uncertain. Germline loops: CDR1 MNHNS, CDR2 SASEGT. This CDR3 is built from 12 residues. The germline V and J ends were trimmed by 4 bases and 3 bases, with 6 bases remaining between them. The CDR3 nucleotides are TGTGCCAGCAGTGCGGGTAAAGAGACCCAGTACTTC. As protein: CASSAGKETQYF.

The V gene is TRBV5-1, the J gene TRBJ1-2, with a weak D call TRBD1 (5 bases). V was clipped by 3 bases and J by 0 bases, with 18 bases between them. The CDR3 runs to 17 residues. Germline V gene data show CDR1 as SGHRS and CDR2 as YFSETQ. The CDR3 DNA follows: TGCGCCAGCAGCTCCTCTCCGGGGGAGGCTGCTAACTATGGCTACACCTTC. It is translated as CASSSSPGEAANYGYTF.

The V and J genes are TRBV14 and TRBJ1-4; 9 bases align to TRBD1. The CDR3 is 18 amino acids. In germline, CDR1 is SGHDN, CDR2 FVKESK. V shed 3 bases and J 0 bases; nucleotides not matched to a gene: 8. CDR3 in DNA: TGTGCCAGCAGCCAGGCCGGGACAGGGATTGCAACTAATGAAAAACTGTTTTTT. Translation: CASSQAGTGIATNEKLFF.

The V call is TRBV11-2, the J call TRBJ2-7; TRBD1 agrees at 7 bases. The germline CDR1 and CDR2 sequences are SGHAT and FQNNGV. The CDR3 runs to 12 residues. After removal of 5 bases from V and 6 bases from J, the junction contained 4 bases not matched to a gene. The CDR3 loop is CASSLTGFEQYF. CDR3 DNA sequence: TGTGCCAGCAGCCTGACAGGGTTCGAGCAGTACTTC.

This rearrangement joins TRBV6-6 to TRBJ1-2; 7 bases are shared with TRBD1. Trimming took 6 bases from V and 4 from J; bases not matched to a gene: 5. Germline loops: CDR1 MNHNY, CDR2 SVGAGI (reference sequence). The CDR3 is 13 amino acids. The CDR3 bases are TGTGCCAGCAGCACACAGGGGACCTATGGCTACACCTTC. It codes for CASSTQGTYGYTF.

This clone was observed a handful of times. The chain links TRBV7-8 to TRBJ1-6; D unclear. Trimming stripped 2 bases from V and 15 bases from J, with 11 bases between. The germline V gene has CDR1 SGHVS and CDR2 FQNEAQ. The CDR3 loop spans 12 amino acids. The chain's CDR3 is CASSLLLHHLHF. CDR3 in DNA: TGTGCCAGCAGCTTACTACTTCATCACCTCCACTTT.

In DNA, the CDR3 is TGTGCCAGCAGCGACCCCCTTATGACATTCTCAACGCAGTATTTT. Translating gives CASSDPLMTFSTQYF. This rearrangement joins TRBV5-6 to TRBJ2-3; no firm D call. Germline V gene lookup returns CDR1 SGHDT and CDR2 YYEEEE. V was clipped by 4 bases and J by 9 bases, with 21 bases between them. The CDR3 runs to 15 residues.

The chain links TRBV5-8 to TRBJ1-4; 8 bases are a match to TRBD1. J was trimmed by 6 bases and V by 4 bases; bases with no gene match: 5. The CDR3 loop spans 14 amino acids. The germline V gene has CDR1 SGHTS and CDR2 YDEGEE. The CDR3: CASSPGQGYEKLFF. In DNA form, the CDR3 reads TGTGCCAGCAGCCCCGGACAGGGATATGAAAAACTGTTTTTT.

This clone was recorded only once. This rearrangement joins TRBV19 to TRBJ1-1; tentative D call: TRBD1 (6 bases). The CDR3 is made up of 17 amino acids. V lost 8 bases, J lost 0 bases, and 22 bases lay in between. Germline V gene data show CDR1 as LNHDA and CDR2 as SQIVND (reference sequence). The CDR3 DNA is TGTGCCAGTGGGGCTCACGGGAGGGGGTTAATGAACACTGAAGCTTTCTTT. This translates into CASGAHGRGLMNTEAFF.

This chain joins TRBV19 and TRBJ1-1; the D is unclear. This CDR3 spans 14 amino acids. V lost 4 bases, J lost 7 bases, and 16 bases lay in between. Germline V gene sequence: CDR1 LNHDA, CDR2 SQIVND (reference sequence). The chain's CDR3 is CASSKGPQRSEAFF. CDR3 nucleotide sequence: TGTGCCAGTAGTAAAGGACCCCAGAGGAGTGAAGCTTTCTTT. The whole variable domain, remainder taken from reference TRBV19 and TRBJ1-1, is DGGITQSPKYLFRKEGQNVTLSCEQNLNHDAMYWYRQDPGQGLRLIYYSQIVNDFQKGDIAEGYSVSREKKESFPLTVTSAQKNPTAFYLCASSKGPQRSEAFFGQGTRLTVV.

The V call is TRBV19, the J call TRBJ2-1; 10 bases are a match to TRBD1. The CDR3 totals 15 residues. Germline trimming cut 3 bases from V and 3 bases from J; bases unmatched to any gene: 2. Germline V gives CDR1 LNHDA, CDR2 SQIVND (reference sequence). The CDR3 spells CASSMTGGIYNEQFF. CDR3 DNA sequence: TGTGCCAGTAGTATGACAGGGGGCATCTACAATGAGCAGTTCTTC.

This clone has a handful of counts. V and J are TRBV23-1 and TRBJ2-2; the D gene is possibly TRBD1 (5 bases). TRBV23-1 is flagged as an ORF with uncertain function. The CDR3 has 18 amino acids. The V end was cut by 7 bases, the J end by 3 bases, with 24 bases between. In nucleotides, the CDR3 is TGCGCCAGCATCACGCCTATCAGGGCTCACCCTCACACCGGGGAGCTGTTTTTT. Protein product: CASITPIRAHPHTGELFF.

CDR3 coding DNA: TGTGCCAGTAGTACAGGGGTCACTGAAGCTTTCTTT. Its protein is CASSTGVTEAFF. The chain employs TRBV19 and TRBJ1-1; possibly TRBD1 for D (6 bases). Germline V gene data show CDR1 as LNHDA and CDR2 as SQIVND (reference sequence). With 4 bases removed from V and 4 bases from J, the gap between germline ends came to 7 bases. This CDR3 spans 12 amino acids.

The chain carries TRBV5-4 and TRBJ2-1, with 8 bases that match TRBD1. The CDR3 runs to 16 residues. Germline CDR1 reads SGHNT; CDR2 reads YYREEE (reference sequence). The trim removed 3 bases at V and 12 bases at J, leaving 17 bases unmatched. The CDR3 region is CASSSPRDRSQKGQFF. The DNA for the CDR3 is TGTGCCAGCAGCTCGCCCCGGGACAGGAGCCAGAAGGGGCAGTTCTTC.

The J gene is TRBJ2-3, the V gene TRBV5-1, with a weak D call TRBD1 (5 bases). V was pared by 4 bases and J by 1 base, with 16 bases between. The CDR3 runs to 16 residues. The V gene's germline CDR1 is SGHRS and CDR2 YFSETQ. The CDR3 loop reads CASSRRQSGGTDTQYF. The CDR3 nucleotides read TGCGCCAGCAGCAGACGACAGTCTGGCGGCACAGATACGCAGTATTTT.

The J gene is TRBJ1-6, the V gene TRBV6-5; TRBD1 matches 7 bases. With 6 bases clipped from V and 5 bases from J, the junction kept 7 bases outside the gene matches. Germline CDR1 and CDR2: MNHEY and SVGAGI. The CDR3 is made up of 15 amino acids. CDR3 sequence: CASRRGQKDNSPLHF. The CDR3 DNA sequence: TGTGCCAGCAGGCGGGGACAGAAGGATAATTCACCCCTCCACTTT.